This TCR beta chain derives from a study of radiation and T cells in renal cell carcinoma. Study outcomes and limitations: No pretreatment tumor biopsies were available for baseline clonotypes. From baseline, blood top tumor clonotypes peaked at 2 weeks post-radiation.

The ends were cut back, 4 bases at V and 0 bases at J, with 13 bases in the middle. CDR3 length: 16 residues. Germline CDR1 is KGHSH and CDR2 is LQKENI. The time point was: blood 4 weeks post-SBRT, at nephrectomy. As for treatment: 15 Gy SBRT to primary tumor, nephrectomy 4 weeks later. Details on this clone: No antigen is known for it.

The table came from immunoSEQ multiplex PCR; TCRdb's copy has only in-frame clones and leaves some out. The table has roughly 160,000 clones, about 87% seen once. Sequenced material: blood, taken from a patient whose treatment included radiotherapy and nephrectomy. The chain joins TRBV18 to TRBJ2-1; a weak D match, TRBD2 (6 bases). This TCR came from a woman aged 45-65 years with renal cell carcinoma. The CDR3 spells CASSRDLASSYNEQFF. DNA of the CDR3: TGTGCCAGCTCACGAGACCTAGCGAGCTCCTACAATGAGCAGTTCTTC.